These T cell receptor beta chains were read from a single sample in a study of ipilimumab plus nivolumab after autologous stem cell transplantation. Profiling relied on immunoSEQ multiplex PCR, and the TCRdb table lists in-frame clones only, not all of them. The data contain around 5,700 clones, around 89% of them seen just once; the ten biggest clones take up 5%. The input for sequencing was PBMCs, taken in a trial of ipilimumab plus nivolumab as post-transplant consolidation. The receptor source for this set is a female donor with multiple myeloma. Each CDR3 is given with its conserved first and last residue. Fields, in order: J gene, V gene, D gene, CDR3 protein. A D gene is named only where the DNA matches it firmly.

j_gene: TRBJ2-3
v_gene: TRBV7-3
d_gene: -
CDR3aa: CASSLRSRDTQYF

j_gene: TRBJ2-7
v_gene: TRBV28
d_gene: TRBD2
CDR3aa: CASSLYAGEVNEQYF